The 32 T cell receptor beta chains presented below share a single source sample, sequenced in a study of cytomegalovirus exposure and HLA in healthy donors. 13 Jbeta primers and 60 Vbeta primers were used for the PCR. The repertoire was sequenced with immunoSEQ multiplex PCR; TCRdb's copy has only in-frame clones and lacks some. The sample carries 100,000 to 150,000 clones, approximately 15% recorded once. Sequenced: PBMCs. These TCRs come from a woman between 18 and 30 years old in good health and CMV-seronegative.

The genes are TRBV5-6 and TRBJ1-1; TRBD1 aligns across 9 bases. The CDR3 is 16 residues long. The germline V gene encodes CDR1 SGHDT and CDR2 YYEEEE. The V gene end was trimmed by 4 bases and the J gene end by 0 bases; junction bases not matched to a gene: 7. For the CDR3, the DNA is TGTGCCAGCAGCCTTTGGACAGGGGCGGTGAACACTGAAGCTTTCTTT. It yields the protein CASSLWTGAVNTEAFF.

The CDR3 DNA reads TGTGCCAGCAGCCCCACGGCGGGAGTGGGTTACAATGAGCAGTTCTTC. This encodes CASSPTAGVGYNEQFF. The V and J genes are TRBV5-4 and TRBJ2-1; 7 positions agree with TRBD2. CDR1 SGHNT and CDR2 YYREEE come from the germline V gene (reference sequence). Trimming took 4 bases from V and 4 from J; bases not matched to a gene: 11. The CDR3 runs to 16 residues.

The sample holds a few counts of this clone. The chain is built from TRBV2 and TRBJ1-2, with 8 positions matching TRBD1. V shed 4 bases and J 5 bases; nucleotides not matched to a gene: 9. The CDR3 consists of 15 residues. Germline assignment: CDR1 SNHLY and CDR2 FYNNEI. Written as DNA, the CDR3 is TGTGCCAGCAGTGCGGGCCAGGGGGCGCGTTATGGCTACACCTTC. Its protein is CASSAGQGARYGYTF.

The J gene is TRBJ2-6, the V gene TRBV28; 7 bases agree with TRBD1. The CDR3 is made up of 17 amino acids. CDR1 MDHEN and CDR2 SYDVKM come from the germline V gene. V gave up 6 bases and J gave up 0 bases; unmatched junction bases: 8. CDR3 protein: CASSQYAGGSGANVLTF. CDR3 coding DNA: TGTGCCAGCAGCCAATACGCAGGGGGCTCTGGGGCCAACGTCCTGACTTTC.

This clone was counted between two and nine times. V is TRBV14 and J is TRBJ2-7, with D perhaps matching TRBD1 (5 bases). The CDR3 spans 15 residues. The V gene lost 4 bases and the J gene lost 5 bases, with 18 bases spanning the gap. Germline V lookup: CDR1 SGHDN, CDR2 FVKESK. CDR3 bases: TGTGCCAGCAGCCTACTTATAGGGCCCAGGGACGAGCAGTACTTC. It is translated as CASSLLIGPRDEQYF.

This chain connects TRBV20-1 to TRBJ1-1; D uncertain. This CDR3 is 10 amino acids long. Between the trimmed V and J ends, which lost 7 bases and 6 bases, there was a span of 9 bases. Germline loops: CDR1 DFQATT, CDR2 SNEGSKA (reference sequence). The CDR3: CSGRKSEAFF. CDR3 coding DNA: TGCAGTGGCAGGAAGTCTGAAGCTTTCTTT.

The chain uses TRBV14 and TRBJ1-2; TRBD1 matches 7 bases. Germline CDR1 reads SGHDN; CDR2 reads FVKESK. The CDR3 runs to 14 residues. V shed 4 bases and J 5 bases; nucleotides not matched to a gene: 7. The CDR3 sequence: CASSPSGTAYGYTF. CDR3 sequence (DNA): TGTGCCAGCAGCCCTTCAGGGACAGCTTATGGCTACACCTTC.

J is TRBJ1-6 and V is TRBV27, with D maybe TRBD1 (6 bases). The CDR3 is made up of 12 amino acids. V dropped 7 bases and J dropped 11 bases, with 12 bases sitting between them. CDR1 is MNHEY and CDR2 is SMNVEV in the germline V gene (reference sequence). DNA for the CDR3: TGTGCCAGCACAGGGGTGAGAACACCCCTCCACTTT. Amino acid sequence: CASTGVRTPLHF.

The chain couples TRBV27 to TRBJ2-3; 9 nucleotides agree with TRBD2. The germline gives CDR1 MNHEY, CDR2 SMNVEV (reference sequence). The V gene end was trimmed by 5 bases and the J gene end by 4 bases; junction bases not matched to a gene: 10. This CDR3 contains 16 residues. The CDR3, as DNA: TGTGCCAGCAGTCCCCCTGGCGGGAGGGCGGCAGATACGCAGTATTTT. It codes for CASSPPGGRAADTQYF.

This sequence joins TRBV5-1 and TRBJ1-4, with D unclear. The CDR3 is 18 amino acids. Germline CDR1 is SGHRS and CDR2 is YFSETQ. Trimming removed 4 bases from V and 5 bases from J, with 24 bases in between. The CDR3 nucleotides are TGCGCCAGCAGCCTATCCGGCCGGATTGGCTCGGGGAATGAAAAACTGTTTTTT. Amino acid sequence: CASSLSGRIGSGNEKLFF.

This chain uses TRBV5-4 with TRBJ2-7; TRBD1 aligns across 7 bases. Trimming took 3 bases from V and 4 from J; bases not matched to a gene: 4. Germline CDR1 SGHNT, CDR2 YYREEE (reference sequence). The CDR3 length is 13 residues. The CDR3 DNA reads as TGTGCCAGCAGCTCGACAGGGAAATACGAGCAGTACTTC. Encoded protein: CASSSTGKYEQYF.

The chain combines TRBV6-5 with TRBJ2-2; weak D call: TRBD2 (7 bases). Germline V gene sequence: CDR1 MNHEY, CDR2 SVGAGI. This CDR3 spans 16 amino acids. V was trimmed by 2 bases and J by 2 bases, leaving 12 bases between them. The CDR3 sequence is CASSYMGGRNTGELFF. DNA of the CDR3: TGTGCCAGCAGTTACATGGGGGGGCGAAACACCGGGGAGCTGTTTTTT.

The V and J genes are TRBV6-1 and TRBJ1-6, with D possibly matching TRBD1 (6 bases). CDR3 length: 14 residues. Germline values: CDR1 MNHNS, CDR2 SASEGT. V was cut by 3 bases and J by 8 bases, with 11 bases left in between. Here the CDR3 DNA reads TGTGCCAGCAGTGACAGGGGTGGGGATTCACCCCTCCACTTT. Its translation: CASSDRGGDSPLHF.

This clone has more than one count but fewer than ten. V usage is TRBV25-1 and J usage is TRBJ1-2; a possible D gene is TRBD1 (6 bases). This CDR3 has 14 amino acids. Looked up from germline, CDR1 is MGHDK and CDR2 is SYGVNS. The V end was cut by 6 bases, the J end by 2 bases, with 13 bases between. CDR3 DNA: TGTGCCAGCAGGGGCCAGGGGTTCAACTATGGCTACACCTTC. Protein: CASRGQGFNYGYTF.

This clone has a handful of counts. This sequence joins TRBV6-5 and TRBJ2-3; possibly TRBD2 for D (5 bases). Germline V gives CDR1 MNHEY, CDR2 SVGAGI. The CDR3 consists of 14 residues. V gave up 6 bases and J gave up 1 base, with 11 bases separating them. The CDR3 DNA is TGTGCCAGCAGCCCCGTACTAGGCACAGATACGCAGTATTTT. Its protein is CASSPVLGTDTQYF.

CDR3 residues: CASSLEEFYSGNTIYF. CDR3 nucleotide sequence: TGTGCCAGCAGCTTAGAGGAGTTTTACTCTGGAAACACCATATATTTT. V gene TRBV7-9 combines with J gene TRBJ1-3; D is uncertain. The CDR3 loop spans 16 amino acids. V dropped 1 base and J dropped 0 bases, with 10 bases sitting between them. The germline V gene has CDR1 SEHNR and CDR2 FQNEAQ (reference sequence).

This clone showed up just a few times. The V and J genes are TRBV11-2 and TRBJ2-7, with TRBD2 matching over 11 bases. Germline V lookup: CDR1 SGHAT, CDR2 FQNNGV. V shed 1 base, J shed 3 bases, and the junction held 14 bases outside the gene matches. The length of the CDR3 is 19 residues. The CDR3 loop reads CASSLVGLAGGPDHYEQYF. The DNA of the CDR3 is TGTGCCAGCAGCTTAGTTGGGCTAGCGGGAGGACCCGATCACTACGAGCAGTACTTC.

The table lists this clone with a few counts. This CDR3 is CASSYWSGRGNEQFF. The CDR3 bases are TGTGCCAGCAGTTACTGGTCAGGACGGGGCAATGAGCAGTTCTTC. The J gene is TRBJ2-1, the V gene TRBV6-5; possible D gene TRBD2, 5 bases. The germline V gene encodes CDR1 MNHEY and CDR2 SVGAGI. The CDR3 length is 15 residues. The V end was cut by 1 base, the J end by 6 bases, with 13 bases between.

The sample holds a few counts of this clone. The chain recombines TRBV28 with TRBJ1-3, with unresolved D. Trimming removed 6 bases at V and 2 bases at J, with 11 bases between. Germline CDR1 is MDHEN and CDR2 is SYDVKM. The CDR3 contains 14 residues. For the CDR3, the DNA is TGTGCCAGCAGGTCGGGGATCCCTGGAAACACCATATATTTT. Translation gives CASRSGIPGNTIYF.

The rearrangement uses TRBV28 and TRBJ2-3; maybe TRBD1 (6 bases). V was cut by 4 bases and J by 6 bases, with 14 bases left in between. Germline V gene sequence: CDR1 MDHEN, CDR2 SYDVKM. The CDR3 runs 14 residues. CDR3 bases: TGTGCCAGCAGTTGGGACATAAGAGGGGATACGCAGTATTTT. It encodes CASSWDIRGDTQYF.

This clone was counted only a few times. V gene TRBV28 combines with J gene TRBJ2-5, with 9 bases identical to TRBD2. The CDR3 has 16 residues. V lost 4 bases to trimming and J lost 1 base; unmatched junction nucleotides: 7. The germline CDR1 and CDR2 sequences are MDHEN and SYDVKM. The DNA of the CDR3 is TGTGCCAGCAGTTATAGTCTAGCGGGGCCCCAAGAGACCCAGTACTTC. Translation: CASSYSLAGPQETQYF.

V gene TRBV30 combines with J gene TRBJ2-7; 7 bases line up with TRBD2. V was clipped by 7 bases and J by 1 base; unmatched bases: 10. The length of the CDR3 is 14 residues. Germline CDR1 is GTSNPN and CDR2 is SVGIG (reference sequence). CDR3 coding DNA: TGTGCCTTCGGGAAGGGAGGGCCGTCCTACGAGCAGTACTTC. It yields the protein CAFGKGGPSYEQYF.

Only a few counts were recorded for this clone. As DNA, the CDR3 is TGTGCCAGCAACGGAGGGAAAAGCACAGATACGCAGTATTTT. It yields the protein CASNGGKSTDTQYF. This chain links TRBV28 with TRBJ2-3, with D maybe TRBD2 (6 bases). CDR1 is MDHEN and CDR2 is SYDVKM in the germline V gene. The CDR3 has 14 amino acids. With 7 bases removed from V and 0 bases from J, the gap between germline ends came to 11 bases.

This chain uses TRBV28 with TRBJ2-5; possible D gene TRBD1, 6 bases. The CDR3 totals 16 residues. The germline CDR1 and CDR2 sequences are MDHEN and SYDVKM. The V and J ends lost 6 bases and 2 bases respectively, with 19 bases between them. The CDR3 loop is CASRPPGTPLQETQYF. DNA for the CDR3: TGTGCCAGCAGACCCCCCGGGACACCACTTCAAGAGACCCAGTACTTC.

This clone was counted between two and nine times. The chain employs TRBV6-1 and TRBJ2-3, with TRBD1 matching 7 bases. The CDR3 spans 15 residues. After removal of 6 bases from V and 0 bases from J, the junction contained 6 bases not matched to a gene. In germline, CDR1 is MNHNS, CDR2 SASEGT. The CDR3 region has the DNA TGTGCCAGCAGCGGGGACAGAGTTAGCACAGATACGCAGTATTTT. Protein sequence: CASSGDRVSTDTQYF.

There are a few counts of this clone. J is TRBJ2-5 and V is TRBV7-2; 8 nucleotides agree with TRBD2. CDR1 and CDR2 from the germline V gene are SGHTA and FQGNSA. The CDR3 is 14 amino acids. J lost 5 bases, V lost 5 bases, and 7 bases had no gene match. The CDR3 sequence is CASSLLAGTETQYF. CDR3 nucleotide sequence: TGTGCCAGCAGCCTATTAGCGGGGACGGAGACCCAGTACTTC.

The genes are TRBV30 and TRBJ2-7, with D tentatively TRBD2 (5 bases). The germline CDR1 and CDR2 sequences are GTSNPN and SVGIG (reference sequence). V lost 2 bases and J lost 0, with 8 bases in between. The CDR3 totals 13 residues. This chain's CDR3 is CAWSRESSYEQYF. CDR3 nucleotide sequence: TGTGCCTGGAGTAGGGAGAGCTCCTACGAGCAGTACTTC.

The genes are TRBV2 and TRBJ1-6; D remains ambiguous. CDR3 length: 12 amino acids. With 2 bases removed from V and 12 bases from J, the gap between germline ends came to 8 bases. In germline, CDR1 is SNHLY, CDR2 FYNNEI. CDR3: CASSETPVPLHF. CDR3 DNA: TGTGCCAGCAGTGAAACTCCGGTACCCCTCCACTTT.

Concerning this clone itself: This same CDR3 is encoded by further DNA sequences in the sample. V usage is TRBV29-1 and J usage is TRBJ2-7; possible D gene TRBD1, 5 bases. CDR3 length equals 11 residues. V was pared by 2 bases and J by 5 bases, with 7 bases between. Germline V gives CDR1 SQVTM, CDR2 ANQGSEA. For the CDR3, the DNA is TGCAGCGTTGAAAGGGGAAACGAGCAGTACTTC. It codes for CSVERGNEQYF.

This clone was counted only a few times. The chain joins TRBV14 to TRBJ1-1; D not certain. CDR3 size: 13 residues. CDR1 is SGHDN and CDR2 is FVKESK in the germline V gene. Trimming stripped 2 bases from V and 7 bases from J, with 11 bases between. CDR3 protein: CASSQFLQSEAFF. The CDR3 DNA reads TGTGCCAGCAGCCAATTCTTACAGAGTGAAGCTTTCTTT.

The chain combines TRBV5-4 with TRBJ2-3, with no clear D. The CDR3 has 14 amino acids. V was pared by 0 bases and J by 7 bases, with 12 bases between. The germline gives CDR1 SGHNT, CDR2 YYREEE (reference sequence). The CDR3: CASSLDRSLNTQYF. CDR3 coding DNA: TGTGCCAGCAGCTTGGATAGATCGCTGAATACGCAGTATTTT.

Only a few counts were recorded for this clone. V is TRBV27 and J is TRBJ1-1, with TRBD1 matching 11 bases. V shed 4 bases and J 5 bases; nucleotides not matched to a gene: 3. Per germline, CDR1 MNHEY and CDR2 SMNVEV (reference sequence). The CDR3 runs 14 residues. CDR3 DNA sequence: TGTGCCAGCAGTTGGGACAGGGGGAGGACTGAAGCTTTCTTT. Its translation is CASSWDRGRTEAFF.